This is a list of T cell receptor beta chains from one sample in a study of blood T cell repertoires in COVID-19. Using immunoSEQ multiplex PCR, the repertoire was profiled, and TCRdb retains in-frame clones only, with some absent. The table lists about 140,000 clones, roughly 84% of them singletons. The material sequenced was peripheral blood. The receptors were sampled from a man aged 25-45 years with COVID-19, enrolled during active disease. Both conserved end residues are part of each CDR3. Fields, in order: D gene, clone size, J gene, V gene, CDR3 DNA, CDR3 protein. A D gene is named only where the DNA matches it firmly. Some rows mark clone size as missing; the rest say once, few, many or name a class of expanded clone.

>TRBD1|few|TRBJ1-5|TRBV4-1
TGCGCCAGCAGCCACCAACCCGGACAGGCACGGGACCAGCCCCAGCATTTT
CASSHQPGQARDQPQHF
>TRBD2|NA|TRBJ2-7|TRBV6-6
TGTGCCAGCGGACAGACTAGCGGGAACCACTACGAGCAGTACTTC
CASGQTSGNHYEQYF
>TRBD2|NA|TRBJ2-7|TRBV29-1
TGCAGCGTTGAAGTTTCCCGAACTAGCGGGGTTGCCTACGAGCAGTACTTC
CSVEVSRTSGVAYEQYF
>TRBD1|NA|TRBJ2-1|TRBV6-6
TGTGCCAGCAGCTCGCCCGGGACAGGGGTGGGCGATGAGCAGTTCTTC
CASSSPGTGVGDEQFF
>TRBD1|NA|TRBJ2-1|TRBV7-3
TGTGCCAGCAGCGGATCGGGACAGGGGGACCGGAATGAGCAGTTCTTC
CASSGSGQGDRNEQFF
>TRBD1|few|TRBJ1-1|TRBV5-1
TGCGCCAGCAGCAGGACGCAGGGGGAGGCTTTCTTT
CASSRTQGEAFF
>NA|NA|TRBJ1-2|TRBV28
TGTGCCAGCAGTGTAAATCTAAGATATGGCTACACCTTC
CASSVNLRYGYTF
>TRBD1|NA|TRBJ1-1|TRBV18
TGTGCCAGCTCACGGCAGGGGGCAGGGGGGAACACTGAAGCTTTCTTT
CASSRQGAGGNTEAFF
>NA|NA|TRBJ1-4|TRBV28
TGTGCCAGCAGATATGAACAGGCGGGAGATGAAAAACTGTTTTTT
CASRYEQAGDEKLFF
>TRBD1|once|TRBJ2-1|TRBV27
TGTGCCAGCAGGAGAAGACAGGGGAGCTCCTACAATGAGCAGTTCTTC
CASRRRQGSSYNEQFF
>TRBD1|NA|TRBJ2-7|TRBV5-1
TGCGCCAGCAGCTTGGATCATGGGACAGGACTTACCTACGAGCAGTACTTC
CASSLDHGTGLTYEQYF
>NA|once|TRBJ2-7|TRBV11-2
TGTGCCAGCAGCTGGGACAACTCCTACGAGCAGTACTTC
CASSWDNSYEQYF
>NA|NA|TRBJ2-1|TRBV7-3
TGTGCCAGCAGCTTTAGTAGAGACAATGAGCAGTTCTTC
CASSFSRDNEQFF
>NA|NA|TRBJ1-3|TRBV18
TGTGCCAGCTCACCACCGAGGGTGCTATTCTCTGGAAACACCATATATTTT
CASSPPRVLFSGNTIYF
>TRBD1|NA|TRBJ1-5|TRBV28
TGTGCCAGCAGTCAACCGGGACAGGGGGCTGAGCCCCAGCATTTT
CASSQPGQGAEPQHF
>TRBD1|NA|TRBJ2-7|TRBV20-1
TGCAGTGCAGGGGGCGGCTACGAGCAGTACTTC
CSAGGGYEQYF
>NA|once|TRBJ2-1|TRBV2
TGTGCCAGCAGGCCTGCTTACAGCTCCTACAATGAGCAGTTCTTC
CASRPAYSSYNEQFF
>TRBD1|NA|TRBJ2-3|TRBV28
TGTGCCAGCAGTTCCCCGGGACAGGGTAGCGATACGCAGTATTTT
CASSSPGQGSDTQYF
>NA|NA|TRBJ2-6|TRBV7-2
TGTGCCAGCAGCGCGACATGGACCAACGTCCTGACTTTC
CASSATWTNVLTF